The 32 T cell receptor beta chains given below trace back to one sample, sequenced in a study of T-cell reconstitution after alpha-beta-depleted transplantation in children. For TCRbeta, the library was prepared with unique molecular identifiers. From the PCR reads, TCRdb called clonotypes with MiXCR, one entry per CDR3 protein. The table has about 980,000 distinct CDR3 sequences, about 31% seen once. The source material was PBMCs, mostly from graft donor cells, sampled 360 days after TCRalphabeta/CD19-depleted stem cell transplant. Receptors were obtained from a boy less than two years old who had a stem cell transplant for SCID, so the T cells may come from the graft donor.

The rearrangement links TRBV28 to TRBJ1-1, with no clear D. Trimming pared 5 bases from V and 3 bases from J, leaving 13 bases between. CDR1 and CDR2 from the germline V gene are MDHEN and SYDVKM. CDR3 length: 14 amino acids. CDR3 in amino acids: CASSLTDEHTEAFF. Written as DNA, the CDR3 is TGTGCCAGCAGTCTTACGGACGAACACACTGAAGCTTTCTTT.

The rearrangement joins TRBV11-2 to TRBJ1-2; no reliable D call. CDR3 size: 15 residues. Germline V lookup: CDR1 SGHAT, CDR2 FQNNGV. Trimming removed 0 bases at V and 0 bases at J, with 8 bases between. CDR3 nucleotides: TGTGCCAGCAGCTTAGAAGAGGGAGCTAACTATGGCTACACCTTC. Its protein is CASSLEEGANYGYTF.

This chain uses TRBV7-9 with TRBJ2-7, with TRBD2 identical over 11 bases. This CDR3 is 15 amino acids long. The J segment lost 2 bases and the V segment lost 5 bases, leaving 5 bases of the junction unmatched. Germline V gene data show CDR1 as SEHNR and CDR2 as FQNEAQ (reference sequence). Here the CDR3 DNA reads TGTGCCAGCAGCCCGGGACTAGCGGAAACCTACGAGCAGTACTTC. Its translation is CASSPGLAETYEQYF.

V and J are TRBV5-1 and TRBJ2-7, with 10 bases that match TRBD2. With 2 bases clipped from V and 2 bases from J, the junction kept 7 bases outside the gene matches. CDR1 and CDR2 (germline): SGHRS, YFSETQ. The CDR3 contains 16 residues. In DNA form, the CDR3 reads TGCGCCAGCAGCTTTGACCTAGCGGGGGTTCCCTACGAGCAGTACTTC. Translated: CASSFDLAGVPYEQYF. Supplemented by reference TRBV5-1 and TRBJ2-7, the full variable domain reads KAGVTQTPRYLIKTRGQQVTLSCSPISGHRSVSWYQQTPGQGLQFLFEYFSETQRNKGNFPGRFSGRQFSNSRSEMNVSTLELGDSALYLCASSFDLAGVPYEQYFGPGTRLTVT.

This clonotype came up a few times. The rearrangement links TRBV4-1 to TRBJ2-2; unclear D gene. V dropped 8 bases and J dropped 7 bases, with 14 bases sitting between them. Germline V gene data show CDR1 as MGHRA and CDR2 as YSYEKL. The CDR3 has 13 amino acids. The CDR3 is CASQPRASGELFF. The CDR3 DNA reads TGCGCCAGCCAGCCAAGAGCAAGCGGGGAGCTGTTTTTT.

This chain links TRBV18 with TRBJ1-3; D not resolved. The V end lost 0 bases, the J end lost 1 base, and 13 bases lay between the germline ends. From germline, CDR1 is KGHSH and CDR2 LQKENI. The CDR3 spans 17 residues. DNA of the CDR3: TGTGCCAGCTCACCACCGGCGGCGGGATCGTCTGGAAACACCATATATTTT. It is translated as CASSPPAAGSSGNTIYF.

The chain recombines TRBV6-2 or TRBV6-3 with TRBJ1-2, with 9 bases matching TRBD1. The V segment lost 10 bases and the J segment 8 bases; nucleotides outside the gene matches: 17. The germline V gene has CDR1 MNHEY and CDR2 SVGEGT. CDR3 length equals 15 residues. CDR3 sequence (DNA): TGTGCCACCGACCGGGACAGGGAACGAGGTGACGGCTACACCTTC. Its protein is CATDRDRERGDGYTF.

The V call is TRBV5-1, the J call TRBJ1-3, with 7 bases aligning to TRBD1. Germline V CDR1 and CDR2: SGHRS, YFSETQ. The CDR3 totals 17 residues. V shed 0 bases, J shed 4 bases, and the junction held 10 bases outside the gene matches. CDR3 region: CASSLAGGQVKGNTIYF. Written as DNA, the CDR3 is TGCGCCAGCAGCTTGGCCGGAGGACAGGTTAAGGGAAACACCATATATTTT.

This clonotype was seen ten or more times. The chain recombines TRBV9 with TRBJ2-3; the match to TRBD1 covers 9 bases. The CDR3 is 15 residues long. V shed 2 bases and J 1 base; nucleotides not matched to a gene: 2. The germline V gene has CDR1 SGDLS and CDR2 YYNGEE. The CDR3 sequence is CASSVDRGGTDTQYF. CDR3 coding DNA: TGTGCCAGCAGCGTCGACAGGGGGGGCACAGATACGCAGTATTTT.

This clonotype was observed a handful of times. This chain connects TRBV7-2 to TRBJ2-5; D not certain. With 2 bases removed from V and 2 bases from J, the gap between germline ends came to 6 bases. The CDR3 loop spans 13 amino acids. Germline values: CDR1 SGHTA, CDR2 FQGNSA. This chain's CDR3 is CASSLYVQETQYF. DNA for the CDR3: TGTGCCAGCAGCTTATATGTACAAGAGACCCAGTACTTC. Using reference TRBV7-2 and TRBJ2-5 for the parts outside the CDR3, the full variable domain is GAGVSQSPSNKVTEKGKDVELRCDPISGHTALYWYRQSLGQGLEFLIYFQGNSAPDKSGLPSDRFSAERTGGSVSTLTIQRTQQEDSAVYLCASSLYVQETQYFGPGTRLLVL.

V usage is TRBV20-1 and J usage is TRBJ1-3, with D unclear. Trimming cost V 6 bases and J 0 bases, with 12 bases left between them. The V gene's germline CDR1 is DFQATT and CDR2 SNEGSKA (reference sequence). CDR3 length: 14 residues. The CDR3, as DNA: TGCAGTGCCCCGGACGCGATCTCTGGAAACACCATATATTTT. Translated: CSAPDAISGNTIYF.

J is TRBJ1-4 and V is TRBV20-1; 7 bases map to TRBD1. The CDR3 contains 15 residues. V gave up 4 bases and J gave up 0 bases; unmatched junction bases: 5. Germline assignment: CDR1 DFQATT and CDR2 SNEGSKA (reference sequence). The CDR3 region has the DNA TGCAGTGCTAATGCAGGGGGAGCAACTAATGAAAAACTGTTTTTT. Amino acids: CSANAGGATNEKLFF.

The chain joins TRBV10-3 to TRBJ2-7, with D unclear. Trimming stripped 0 bases from V and 5 bases from J, with 17 bases between. Germline V gene data show CDR1 as ENHRY and CDR2 as SYGVKD. The CDR3 is 16 amino acids. CDR3 residues: CAISESIGFEGNEQYF. CDR3 DNA sequence: TGTGCCATCAGTGAGTCGATAGGGTTTGAAGGGAACGAGCAGTACTTC.

This chain joins TRBV12-3 or TRBV12-4 and TRBJ2-7; possible D gene TRBD2, 6 bases. The V and J ends lost 4 bases and 2 bases respectively, with 15 bases between them. This CDR3 has 15 residues. The CDR3 coding sequence is TGTGCCAGCAGTTACGGCAGGGACTCAACCTACGAGCAGTACTTC. Translating gives CASSYGRDSTYEQYF.

The V call is TRBV20-1, the J call TRBJ2-7, with D perhaps matching TRBD2 (5 bases). The germline V gene encodes CDR1 DFQATT and CDR2 SNEGSKA (reference sequence). The CDR3 is 19 residues long. V was cut by 3 bases and J by 3 bases, with 30 bases left in between. In DNA, the CDR3 is TGCAGTGCTAGTGCAGAGGGTTCTGGGCCTCCACACGCAGTCTACGAGCAGTACTTC. Its translation: CSASAEGSGPPHAVYEQYF.

The rearrangement uses TRBV5-1 and TRBJ1-2, with 8 bases identical to TRBD1. This CDR3 is built from 15 residues. Germline CDR1 is SGHRS and CDR2 is YFSETQ. Trimming at V came to 0 bases and at J to 4 bases, leaving 5 bases not matched to a gene. The CDR3 reads CASSLVQGESYGYTF. The CDR3 DNA reads as TGCGCCAGCAGCTTGGTACAGGGGGAAAGCTATGGCTACACCTTC.

V gene TRBV5-1 combines with J gene TRBJ2-7; tentative D call: TRBD1 (6 bases). The V gene's germline CDR1 is SGHRS and CDR2 YFSETQ. Trimming removed 4 bases at V and 0 bases at J, with 20 bases between. The CDR3 has 17 residues. CDR3 in DNA: TGCGCCAGCAGCGTACTAACGGGACATCTCGACTCCTACGAGCAGTACTTC. Its protein product is CASSVLTGHLDSYEQYF.

The V and J genes are TRBV20-1 and TRBJ2-1; D is perhaps TRBD1 or TRBD2 (6 bases each). The CDR3 runs 13 residues. V was pared by 5 bases and J by 5 bases, with 13 bases between. Germline V gives CDR1 DFQATT, CDR2 SNEGSKA (reference sequence). The DNA for the CDR3 is TGCAGTGCTGACGACAGGACTAACAATGAGCAGTTCTTC. Its translation is CSADDRTNNEQFF.

This clonotype was seen a handful of times. This rearrangement joins TRBV12-3 or TRBV12-4 to TRBJ2-7, with a tentative D call TRBD1 (6 bases). CDR3 length equals 15 residues. V gave up 4 bases and J gave up 4 bases, with 17 bases separating them. DNA of the CDR3: TGTGCCAGCAGTTCTCGGACAGCGGCCCTTTACGAGCAGTACTTC. It yields the protein CASSSRTAALYEQYF.

The chain employs TRBV30 and TRBJ2-1; D is unclear. This CDR3 contains 12 residues. CDR1 is GTSNPN, CDR2 SVGIG, per germline (reference sequence). Between the trimmed V and J ends, which lost 2 bases and 4 bases, there was a span of 6 bases. CDR3 coding DNA: TGTGCCTGGAGTTATAGGTACAATGAGCAGTTCTTC. This encodes CAWSYRYNEQFF.

Worth noting for this clonotype: Mismatch with germline at one junction end may stem from a read error. CDR3 nucleotide sequence: TGTGCCACCGGTGATCCTGCAGTCCGCCATACGCAGTATTTT. It codes for CATGDPAVRHTQYF. The rearrangement links TRBV24-1 to TRBJ2-3; D not resolved. The germline gives CDR1 KGHDR, CDR2 SFDVKD. The CDR3 is 14 residues long.

The chain recombines TRBV6-5 with TRBJ1-5, with a weak D call TRBD1 (5 bases). The CDR3 totals 14 residues. Between the trimmed V and J ends, which lost 2 bases and 5 bases, there was a span of 10 bases. Germline values: CDR1 MNHEY, CDR2 SVGAGI. In nucleotides, the CDR3 is TGTGCCAGCAGTTACAGGGAAGGGGATCAGCCCCAGCATTTT. Translated, it gives CASSYREGDQPQHF.

This chain joins TRBV7-2 and TRBJ2-1; 9 nucleotides align to TRBD2. This CDR3 contains 18 residues. CDR1 is SGHTA, CDR2 FQGNSA, per germline. After removal of 3 bases from V and 2 bases from J, the junction contained 11 bases not matched to a gene. CDR3 residues: CASSLADSGGITYNEQFF. Written as DNA, the CDR3 is TGTGCCAGCAGCTTGGCGGATAGCGGGGGCATCACCTACAATGAGCAGTTCTTC.

The chain uses TRBV7-8 and TRBJ2-7; D may be TRBD2 (5 bases). CDR3 length equals 12 residues. Germline V lookup: CDR1 SGHVS, CDR2 FQNEAQ. The V end lost 6 bases, the J end lost 11 bases, and 17 bases lay between the germline ends. CDR3 bases: TGTGCCAGCAGTCCTTTAGGGCTAGCAAAGTACTTC. Encoded protein: CASSPLGLAKYF.

This clonotype turned up a few times. J is TRBJ2-7 and V is TRBV20-1; D uncertain. The V end lost 1 base, the J end lost 4 bases, and 11 bases lay between the germline ends. Germline-derived CDR1 and CDR2 are DFQATT and SNEGSKA (reference sequence). This CDR3 contains 13 residues. The CDR3 reads CSARGWVEYEQYF. The CDR3 coding sequence is TGCAGTGCTAGAGGGTGGGTCGAGTACGAGCAGTACTTC.

This clonotype turned up a few times. The chain couples TRBV5-1 to TRBJ2-1; 7 bases line up with TRBD1. Germline CDR1 is SGHRS and CDR2 is YFSETQ. V was clipped by 4 bases and J by 5 bases; unmatched bases: 12. The CDR3 consists of 16 residues. This CDR3 reads CASSPWERGRDNEQFF. The CDR3 coding sequence is TGCGCCAGCAGCCCCTGGGAAAGGGGGCGCGACAATGAGCAGTTCTTC.

This sequence joins TRBV15 and TRBJ2-7; D gene ambiguous. Germline CDR1 and CDR2: LNHNV and YYDKDF (reference sequence). There are 15 residues in the CDR3. Trimming cost V 6 bases and J 3 bases, with 18 bases left between them. CDR3 amino acids: CATSSSDTYVYEQYF. The DNA for the CDR3 is TGTGCCACCAGTTCGTCCGACACTTATGTCTACGAGCAGTACTTC.

The chain carries TRBV7-8 and TRBJ2-1; 13 nucleotides line up with TRBD2. Per germline, CDR1 SGHVS and CDR2 FQNEAQ. This CDR3 has 17 residues. With 5 bases clipped from V and 0 bases from J, the junction kept 4 bases outside the gene matches. This CDR3 reads CASSPGLAGASYNEQFF. As DNA, the CDR3 is TGTGCCAGCAGCCCCGGACTAGCGGGGGCCTCCTACAATGAGCAGTTCTTC. Using reference TRBV7-8 and TRBJ2-1 for the parts outside the CDR3, the full variable domain is GAGVSQSPRYKVAKRGQDVALRCDPISGHVSLFWYQQALGQGPEFLTYFQNEAQLDKSGLPSDRFFAERPEGSVSTLKIQRTQQEDSAVYLCASSPGLAGASYNEQFFGPGTRLTVL.

There are many counts of this clonotype. The chain has TRBV28 and TRBJ2-7; 9 nucleotides agree with TRBD2. Trimming removed 4 bases from V and 4 bases from J; junction bases left unmatched: 11. The CDR3 totals 16 residues. CDR1 and CDR2 (germline): MDHEN, SYDVKM. The CDR3 spells CASSSIMTSGKYEQYF. The CDR3 DNA sequence: TGTGCCAGCAGTTCTATCATGACTAGCGGTAAATACGAGCAGTACTTC.

This clonotype was observed a few times. The chain carries TRBV6-2 or TRBV6-3 and TRBJ2-1; 11 bases are a match to TRBD2. With V trimmed by 5 bases and J by 2 bases, 8 bases remained unmatched. Germline loops: CDR1 MNHEY, CDR2 SVGEGT. The length of the CDR3 is 17 residues. The CDR3 loop reads CASSRSVGLAAYNEQFF. Written as DNA, the CDR3 is TGTGCCAGCAGTCGAAGCGTGGGACTAGCGGCCTACAATGAGCAGTTCTTC.

The gene calls are TRBV27 and TRBJ2-7, with 10 bases identical to TRBD2. CDR1 MNHEY and CDR2 SMNVEV come from the germline V gene (reference sequence). The CDR3 spans 18 residues. The ends lost 3 bases at V and 0 bases at J; junction bases unmatched: 11. This chain's CDR3 is CASSFRVTSGESSYEQYF. CDR3 coding DNA: TGTGCCAGCAGTTTTCGGGTCACTAGCGGGGAGAGCTCCTACGAGCAGTACTTC.

The chain links TRBV7-8 to TRBJ2-7; maybe TRBD1 (6 bases). V lost 2 bases, J lost 3 bases, and 14 bases lay in between. Per germline, CDR1 SGHVS and CDR2 FQNEAQ. There are 15 residues in the CDR3. The CDR3 here is CASSLTYTGLYEQYF. In nucleotides, the CDR3 is TGTGCCAGCAGCTTAACCTACACAGGGCTCTACGAGCAGTACTTC.